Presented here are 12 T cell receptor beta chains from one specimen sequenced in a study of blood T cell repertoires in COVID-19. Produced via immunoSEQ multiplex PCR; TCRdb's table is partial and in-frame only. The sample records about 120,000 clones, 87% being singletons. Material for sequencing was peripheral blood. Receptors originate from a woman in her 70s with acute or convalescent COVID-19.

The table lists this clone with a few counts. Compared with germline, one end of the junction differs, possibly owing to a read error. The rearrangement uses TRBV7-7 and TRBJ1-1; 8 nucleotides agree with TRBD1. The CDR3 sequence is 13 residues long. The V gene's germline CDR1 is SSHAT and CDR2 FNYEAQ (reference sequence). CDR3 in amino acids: CASSSDRDTEAFF. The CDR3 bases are TGTGCTAGCAGCTCGGACAGGGACACTGAAGCTTTCTTT.

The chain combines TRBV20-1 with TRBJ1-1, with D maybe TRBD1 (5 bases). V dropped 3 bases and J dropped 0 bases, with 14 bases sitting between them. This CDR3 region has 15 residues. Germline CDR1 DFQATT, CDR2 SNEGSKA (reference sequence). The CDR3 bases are TGCAGTGCTAGTCGGCCTGGGGGGGTGAACACTGAAGCTTTCTTT. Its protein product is CSASRPGGVNTEAFF.

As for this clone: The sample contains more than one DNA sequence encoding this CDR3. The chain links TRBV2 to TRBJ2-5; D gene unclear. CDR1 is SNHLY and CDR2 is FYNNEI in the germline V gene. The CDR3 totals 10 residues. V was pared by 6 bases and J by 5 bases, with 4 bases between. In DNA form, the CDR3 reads TGTGCCAGCAGCCTTGAGACCCAGTACTTC. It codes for CASSLETQYF. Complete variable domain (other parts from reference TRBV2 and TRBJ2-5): EPEVTQTPSHQVTQMGQEVILRCVPISNHLYFYWYRQILGQKVEFLVSFYNNEISEKSEIFDDQFSVERPDGSNFTLKIRSTKLEDSAMYFCASSLETQYFGPGTRLLVL.

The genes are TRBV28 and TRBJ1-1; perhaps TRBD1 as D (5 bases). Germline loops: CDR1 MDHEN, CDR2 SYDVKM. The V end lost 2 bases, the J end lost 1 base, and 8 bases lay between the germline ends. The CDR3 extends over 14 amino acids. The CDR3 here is CASSLVGGNTEAFF. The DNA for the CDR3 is TGTGCCAGCAGTTTAGTGGGGGGGAACACTGAAGCTTTCTTT.

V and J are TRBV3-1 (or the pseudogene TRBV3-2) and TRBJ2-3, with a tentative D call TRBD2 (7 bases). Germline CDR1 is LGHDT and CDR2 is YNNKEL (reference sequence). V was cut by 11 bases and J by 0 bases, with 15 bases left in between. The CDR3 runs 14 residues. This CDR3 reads CASPGGRSTDTQYF. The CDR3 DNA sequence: TGTGCCTCCCCGGGGGGCAGAAGCACAGATACGCAGTATTTT.

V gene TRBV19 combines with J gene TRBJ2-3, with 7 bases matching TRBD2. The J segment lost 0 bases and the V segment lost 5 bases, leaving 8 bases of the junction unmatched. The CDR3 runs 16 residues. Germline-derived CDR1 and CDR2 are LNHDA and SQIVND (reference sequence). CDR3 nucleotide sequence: TGTGCCAGTAGTCGCCGACTAGCTCCCAGCACAGATACGCAGTATTTT. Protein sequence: CASSRRLAPSTDTQYF.

For the CDR3, the DNA is TGTGCCAGCAGTTCACCCAGGGGGACCTATGGCTACACCTTC. Its protein product is CASSSPRGTYGYTF. V usage is TRBV6-5 and J usage is TRBJ1-2; 7 positions agree with TRBD1. This CDR3 comprises 14 residues. V dropped 4 bases and J dropped 4; count of bases not matched to a gene: 6. Germline CDR1 and CDR2: MNHEY and SVGAGI.

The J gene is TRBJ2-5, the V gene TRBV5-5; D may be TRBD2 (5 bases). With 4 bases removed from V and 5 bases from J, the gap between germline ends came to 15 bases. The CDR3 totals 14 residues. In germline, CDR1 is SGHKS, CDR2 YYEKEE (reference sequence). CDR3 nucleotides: TGTGCCAGCAGCCACGGGTCAATAGCGGAGACCCAGTACTTC. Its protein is CASSHGSIAETQYF.

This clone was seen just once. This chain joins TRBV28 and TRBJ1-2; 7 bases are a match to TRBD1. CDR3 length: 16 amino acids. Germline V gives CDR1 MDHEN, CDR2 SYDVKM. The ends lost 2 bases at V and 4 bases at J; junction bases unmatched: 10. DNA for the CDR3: TGTGCCAGCAGTTTAACGGCGCAGGGGGATCTCTATGGCTACACCTTC. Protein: CASSLTAQGDLYGYTF.

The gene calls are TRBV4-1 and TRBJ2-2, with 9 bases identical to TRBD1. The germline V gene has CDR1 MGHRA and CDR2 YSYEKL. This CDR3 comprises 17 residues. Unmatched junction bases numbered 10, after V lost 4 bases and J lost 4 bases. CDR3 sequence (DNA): TGCGCCAGCAGCCGGCCAACAGGGGGCTTTGCCACCGGGGAGCTGTTTTTT. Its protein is CASSRPTGGFATGELFF.

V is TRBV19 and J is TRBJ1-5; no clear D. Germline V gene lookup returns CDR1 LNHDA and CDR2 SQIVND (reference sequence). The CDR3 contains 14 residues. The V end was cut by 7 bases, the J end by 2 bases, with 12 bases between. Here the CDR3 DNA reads TGTGCCAGTACCTACGCGCCCGGCAATCAGCCCCAGCATTTT. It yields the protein CASTYAPGNQPQHF.

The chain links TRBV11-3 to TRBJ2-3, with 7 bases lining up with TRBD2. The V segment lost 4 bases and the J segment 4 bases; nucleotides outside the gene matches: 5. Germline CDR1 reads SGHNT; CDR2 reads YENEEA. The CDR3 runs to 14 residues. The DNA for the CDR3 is TGTGCCAGCAGCTCAGGACTAGTTGCAGATACGCAGTATTTT. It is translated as CASSSGLVADTQYF.